These 11 T cell receptor beta chains came from one sample sequenced in a study of PD-1 blockade in classical Hodgkin lymphoma. Generated by immunoSEQ multiplex PCR, the TCRdb table keeps only in-frame clones and is missing some. This sample yields about 28,000 clones, of which around nine tenths are seen a single time; about 7% belongs to the top ten. Relapse after autologous stem cell transplantation occurred in every patient, and brentuximab vedotin exposure varied. By magnetic negative selection, CD8+ T cells were isolated from the thawed PBMCs. The specimen comprised CD8+ T cells from blood, sampled at baseline. The receptors come from a human donor with classical Hodgkin lymphoma.

This chain connects TRBV29-1 to TRBJ2-1; D is tentatively TRBD1 or TRBD2 (6 bases each). Trimming cost V 4 bases and J 8 bases, with 15 bases left between them. Germline-derived CDR1 and CDR2 are SQVTM and ANQGSEA. This CDR3 spans 13 amino acids. CDR3 in DNA: TGCAGCGTTGTCACCGGGGGCAGGGATGAGCAGTTCTTC. Its protein product is CSVVTGGRDEQFF.

This clone was observed a few times. The chain joins TRBV28 to TRBJ1-1; 7 positions agree with TRBD1. V lost 8 bases, J lost 0 bases, and 15 bases stayed unmatched. Per the germline V gene, CDR1 is MDHEN and CDR2 is SYDVKM. The CDR3 is made up of 17 amino acids. The CDR3 coding sequence is TGTGCCAGCCGATTCTCTATCGGACAGGCGATGAACACTGAAGCTTTCTTT. This gives the protein CASRFSIGQAMNTEAFF.

This rearrangement joins TRBV7-9 to TRBJ2-7, with 11 bases that match TRBD2. The germline gives CDR1 SEHNR, CDR2 FQNEAQ (reference sequence). V trimming: 9 bases; J trimming: 0 bases; junction bases outside the gene matches: 1. This CDR3 comprises 13 residues. CDR3 protein: CASTSGSSYEQYF. In DNA, the CDR3 is TGTGCCAGTACTAGCGGGAGCTCCTACGAGCAGTACTTC.

J is TRBJ2-1 and V is TRBV2; maybe TRBD2 (5 bases). V lost 4 bases and J 15 bases, leaving 10 bases between the germline ends. The CDR3 extends over 10 amino acids. Germline V gene sequence: CDR1 SNHLY, CDR2 FYNNEI. CDR3 in amino acids: CASSGRTRFF. The CDR3 region has the DNA TGTGCCAGCAGTGGGAGGACGAGGTTCTTC.

The chain joins TRBV27 to TRBJ1-4; possible D gene TRBD1, 5 bases. The CDR3 consists of 15 residues. The V gene's germline CDR1 is MNHEY and CDR2 SMNVEV (reference sequence). Trimming stripped 6 bases from V and 4 bases from J, with 15 bases between. CDR3 nucleotide sequence: TGTGCCAGCAGGCAGAGGGGACGGGATAATGAAAAACTGTTTTTT. Translation gives CASRQRGRDNEKLFF.

The V call is TRBV5-4, the J call TRBJ2-2; perhaps TRBD2 as D (6 bases). The germline CDR1 and CDR2 sequences are SGHNT and YYREEE (reference sequence). V was cut by 3 bases and J by 4 bases, with 13 bases left in between. The length of the CDR3 is 15 residues. CDR3 sequence reads: CASSSRGLSTGELFF. CDR3 in DNA: TGTGCCAGCAGCTCAAGAGGACTAAGCACCGGGGAGCTGTTTTTT. Based on the CDR3 plus reference TRBV5-4 and TRBJ2-2, the full variable domain is ETGVTQSPTHLIKTRGQQVTLRCSSQSGHNTVSWYQQALGQGPQFIFQYYREEENGRGNFPPRFSGLQFPNYSSELNVNALELDDSALYLCASSSRGLSTGELFFGEGSRLTVL.

The CDR3, as DNA: TGTGCCTGGAGTGGGGGGGGCCAGCCCCAGCATTTT. This codes for CAWSGGGQPQHF. The chain carries TRBV30 and TRBJ1-5, with TRBD1 as a possible D gene (6 bases). The V gene lost 1 base and the J gene lost 7 bases, with 8 bases spanning the gap. CDR3 length: 12 amino acids. CDR1 and CDR2 (germline): GTSNPN, SVGIG (reference sequence).

V is TRBV13 and J is TRBJ2-7, with a tentative D call TRBD2 (6 bases). From germline, CDR1 is PRHDT and CDR2 FYEKMQ (reference sequence). The ends were cut back, 3 bases at V and 6 bases at J, with 12 bases in the middle. There are 13 residues in the CDR3. The CDR3 DNA reads as TGTGCCAGCAGCTTGACTAGAAGAGGCGAGCAGTACTTC. Its translation: CASSLTRRGEQYF. The whole variable domain, filled in from reference TRBV13 and TRBJ2-7, reads AAGVIQSPRHLIKEKRETATLKCYPIPRHDTVYWYQQGPGQDPQFLISFYEKMQSDKGSIPDRFSAQQFSDYHSELNMSSLELGDSALYFCASSLTRRGEQYFGPGTRLTVT.

The chain uses TRBV6-7 and TRBJ1-5, with D perhaps matching TRBD1 (5 bases). TRBV6-7 carries the ORF label, with uncertain function. The V and J ends lost 0 bases and 5 bases respectively, with 11 bases between them. This CDR3 comprises 15 residues. The CDR3 spells CASSYSIGGDQPQHF. The CDR3, as DNA: TGTGCCAGCAGTTACTCGATCGGGGGGGATCAGCCCCAGCATTTT.

The chain carries TRBV6-1 and TRBJ2-3; 7 nucleotides agree with TRBD1. The germline CDR1 and CDR2 sequences are MNHNS and SASEGT. The V gene end was trimmed by 6 bases and the J gene end by 6 bases; junction bases not matched to a gene: 12. This CDR3 spans 15 amino acids. CDR3 amino acids: CASSPRDRAWDTQYF. The CDR3 DNA reads TGTGCCAGCAGCCCGAGAGACAGGGCCTGGGATACGCAGTATTTT.

This clone was counted between two and nine times. The chain carries TRBV5-3 and TRBJ2-7; no clear D gene. TRBV5-3 is noted as an ORF with a role that remains uncertain. This CDR3 is 10 amino acids long. V was trimmed by 1 base and J by 6 bases, leaving 2 bases between them. The CDR3 DNA reads TGTGCCAGAAGCTTGAGCGAGCAGTACTTC. It translates to CARSLSEQYF.